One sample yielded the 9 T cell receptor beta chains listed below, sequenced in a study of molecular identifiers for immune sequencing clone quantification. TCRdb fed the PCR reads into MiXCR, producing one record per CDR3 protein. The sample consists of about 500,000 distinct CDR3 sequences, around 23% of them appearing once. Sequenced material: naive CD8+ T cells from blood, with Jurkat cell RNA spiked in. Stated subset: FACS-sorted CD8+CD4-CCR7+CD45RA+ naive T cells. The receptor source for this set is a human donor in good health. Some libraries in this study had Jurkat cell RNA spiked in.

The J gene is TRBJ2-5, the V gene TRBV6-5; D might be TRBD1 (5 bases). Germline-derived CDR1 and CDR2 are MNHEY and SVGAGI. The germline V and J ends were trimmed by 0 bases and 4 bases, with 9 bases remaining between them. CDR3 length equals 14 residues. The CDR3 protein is CASSYSPQGETQYF. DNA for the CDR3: TGTGCCAGCAGTTACTCCCCGCAGGGAGAGACCCAGTACTTC.

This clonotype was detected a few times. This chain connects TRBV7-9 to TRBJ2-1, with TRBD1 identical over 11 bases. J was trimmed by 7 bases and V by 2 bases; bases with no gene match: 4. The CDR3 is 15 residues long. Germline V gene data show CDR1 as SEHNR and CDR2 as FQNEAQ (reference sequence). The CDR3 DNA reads TGTGCCAGCAGCTTACCGGGACAGGGGGGAAATGAGCAGTTCTTC. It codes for CASSLPGQGGNEQFF.

The CDR3, as DNA: TGTGCCAGCAGGGTGTTGGGCAATCAGCCCCAGCATTTT. Protein sequence: CASRVLGNQPQHF. The rearrangement links TRBV28 to TRBJ1-5, with unresolved D. Trimming took off 6 bases at V and 2 bases at J, with 8 bases between the two ends. Per germline, CDR1 MDHEN and CDR2 SYDVKM. The CDR3 has 13 amino acids.

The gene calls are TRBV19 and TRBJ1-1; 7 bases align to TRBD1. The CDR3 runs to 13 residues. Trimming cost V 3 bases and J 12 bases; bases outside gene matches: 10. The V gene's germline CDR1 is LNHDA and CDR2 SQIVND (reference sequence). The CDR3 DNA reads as TGTGCCAGTAGTATTGGTCCCACAGGGGTTACTTTCTTT. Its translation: CASSIGPTGVTFF.

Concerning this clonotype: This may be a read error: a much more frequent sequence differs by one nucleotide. The CDR3 DNA sequence: TGTGCCAGCAGTCCCAAGGGTAGGGGGGATACGCAGTATTTT. As protein: CASSPKGRGDTQYF. V is TRBV12-3 or TRBV12-4 and J is TRBJ2-3; TRBD1 might be the D (6 bases). The CDR3 contains 14 residues. Trimming left V 5 bases short and J 6 bases short, with 15 bases between.

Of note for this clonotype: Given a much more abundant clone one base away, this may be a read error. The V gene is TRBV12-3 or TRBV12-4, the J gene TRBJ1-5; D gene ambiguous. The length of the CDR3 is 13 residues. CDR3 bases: TGTACCAGCAGCCCTTCCATTAATCAGCCCCAGCATTTT. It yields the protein CTSSPSINQPQHF.

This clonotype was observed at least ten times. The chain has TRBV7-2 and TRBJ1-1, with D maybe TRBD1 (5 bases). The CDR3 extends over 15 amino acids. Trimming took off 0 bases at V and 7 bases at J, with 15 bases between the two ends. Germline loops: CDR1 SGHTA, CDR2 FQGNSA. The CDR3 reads CASSLAQAWVDEAFF. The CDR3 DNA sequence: TGTGCCAGCAGCTTAGCACAGGCCTGGGTTGATGAAGCTTTCTTT.

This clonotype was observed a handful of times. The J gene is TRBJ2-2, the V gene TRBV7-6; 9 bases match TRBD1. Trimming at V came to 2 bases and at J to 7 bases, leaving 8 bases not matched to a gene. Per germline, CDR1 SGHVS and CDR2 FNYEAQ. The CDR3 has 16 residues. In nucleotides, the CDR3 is TGTGCCAGCAGCTTATTTCCGGGACAGGGCGGCGGGGAGCTGTTTTTT. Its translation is CASSLFPGQGGGELFF.

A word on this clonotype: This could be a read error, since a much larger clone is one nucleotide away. The CDR3 loop reads CASSLAVGTVTKNIQYF. The CDR3 coding sequence is TGTGCCAGCAGCTTAGCGGTTGGTACCGTAACCAAAAACATTCAGTACTTC. The gene calls are TRBV7-2 and TRBJ2-4; D is uncertain. This CDR3 comprises 17 residues. Germline CDR1 reads SGHTA; CDR2 reads FQGNSA. Between the trimmed V and J ends, which lost 0 bases and 2 bases, there was a span of 14 bases. The full variable domain, in which reference TRBV7-2 and TRBJ2-4 provide the parts outside the CDR3, is GAGVSQSPSNKVTEKGKDVELRCDPISGHTALYWYRQSLGQGLEFLIYFQGNSAPDKSGLPSDRFSAERTGGSVSTLTIQRTQQEDSAVYLCASSLAVGTVTKNIQYFGAGTRLSVL.